The sequence of this TCR beta chain was determined in a study of blood T cell repertoires in COVID-19. In the authors' workflow: Using reference gene primer amplification, nucleated cell counts were estimated. The data were produced by immunoSEQ multiplex PCR, yet TCRdb's version contains in-frame clones alone and is incomplete. The D gene and trimming were derived from the DNA, and the V and J assignments and clone size from that table. The table lists around 91,000 clones, about 85% of them singletons, with under 15% in the top ten. CDR1 KGHSH and CDR2 LQKENI come from the germline V gene. The CDR3 is made up of 16 amino acids. V was pared by 2 bases and J by 1 base, with 7 bases of the junction left unmatched.

The sample was peripheral blood. The source is a human donor in a cohort sampled during active COVID-19. The chain employs TRBV18 and TRBJ1-1, with 7 positions matching TRBD1. The CDR3 is CASSPRSGQKNTEAFF. The CDR3 coding sequence is TGTGCCAGCTCACCAAGATCGGGACAGAAGAACACTGAAGCTTTCTTT.